This TCR beta chain was obtained from a study of blood T cell repertoires in COVID-19. The overall study: Spain, Italy and the United States supplied samples that represented acute and convalescent COVID-19.

In germline, CDR1 is MGHRA, CDR2 YSYEKL. V lost 4 bases to trimming and J lost 7 bases, with 13 bases between them. The CDR3 sequence is 13 residues long. This clone was observed a handful of times. Authors' processing steps: Amplification from reference gene primers served as the basis for estimated nucleated cell counts. The assay was immunoSEQ multiplex PCR, and TCRdb's table has in-frame clones only and misses some. V, J and clone size are taken as reported in that table, and D and trimming were inferred from the DNA itself. The sample has a few hundred thousand clones; around 86% are singletons. The sequenced sample was peripheral blood. This sequence joins TRBV4-1 and TRBJ1-1; no reliable D call. The clonotype was recovered from a man aged 30 to 45 who had recovered from COVID-19. The CDR3 DNA sequence: TGCGCCAGCAGCCTCGCTAGCCGAGATGAAGCTTTCTTT. This gives the protein CASSLASRDEAFF.